The 13 T cell receptor beta chains presented below share a single source sample, sequenced in a study of identical twins. TCRdb re-called the 5' RACE reads with MiXCR, one entry per CDR3 protein. The data hold roughly 250,000 distinct CDR3 sequences, with more than 12% observed a single time. Specimen: memory (CD45RO+) T cells sorted from blood. The receptors come from a woman in her late teens or twenties in good health.

This clonotype was observed a few times. The chain uses TRBV10-1 and TRBJ2-1; 12 nucleotides align to TRBD2. The trim removed 2 bases at V and 8 bases at J, leaving 1 base unmatched. Germline lookup yields CDR1 WNHNN and CDR2 SYGVQD (reference sequence). CDR3 length equals 14 residues. The DNA for the CDR3 is TGCGCCAGCAGTGAGGGACTAGCGGGATATGAGCAGTTCTTC. Translated: CASSEGLAGYEQFF.

The chain carries TRBV30 and TRBJ2-3; no definite D call. CDR3 length: 12 residues. Germline V gene lookup returns CDR1 GTSNPN and CDR2 SVGIG (reference sequence). Trimming stripped 0 bases from V and 2 bases from J, with 3 bases between. Here the CDR3 DNA reads TGTGCCTGGAGTGTACACACAGATACGCAGTATTTT. Protein: CAWSVHTDTQYF. Together with reference TRBV30 and TRBJ2-3, the CDR3 gives the full variable domain: SQTIHQWPATLVQPVGSPLSLECTVEGTSNPNLYWYRQAAGRGLQLLFYSVGIGQISSEVPQNLSASRPQDRQFILSSKKLLLSDSGFYLCAWSVHTDTQYFGPGTRLTVL.

The chain couples TRBV12-3 or TRBV12-4 to TRBJ1-5; D is undetermined. The CDR3 length is 13 residues. Trimming cost V 7 bases and J 7 bases, with 14 bases left between them. The CDR3 spells CASTPGVEQPQHF. CDR3 bases: TGTGCCAGCACCCCTGGCGTGGAACAGCCCCAGCATTTT.

The rearrangement uses TRBV25-1 and TRBJ2-5; 7 nucleotides agree with TRBD2. Trimming removed 8 bases from V and 2 bases from J; junction bases left unmatched: 11. There are 15 residues in the CDR3. Germline values: CDR1 MGHDK, CDR2 SYGVNS. CDR3 in DNA: TGTGCCAGCCCTGCCACGCCGGGACTACAAGAGACCCAGTACTTC. Translated: CASPATPGLQETQYF.

This chain uses TRBV5-1 with TRBJ2-3; D may be TRBD1 or TRBD2 (5 bases each). The CDR3 consists of 14 residues. The germline CDR1 and CDR2 sequences are SGHRS and YFSETQ. V lost 4 bases, J lost 2 bases, and 11 bases lay in between. The CDR3 region is CASSGDRYTDTQYF. The CDR3 region has the DNA TGCGCCAGCAGCGGGGACCGATACACAGATACGCAGTATTTT.

This chain connects TRBV7-2 to TRBJ2-3, with 7 bases that match TRBD2. With 5 bases clipped from V and 2 bases from J, the junction kept 7 bases outside the gene matches. There are 15 residues in the CDR3. Germline CDR1 SGHTA, CDR2 FQGNSA. The CDR3: CASSTQAGFTDTQYF. CDR3 DNA sequence: TGTGCCAGCAGCACCCAAGCGGGATTCACAGATACGCAGTATTTT.

This clonotype was seen a few times. V usage is TRBV20-1 and J usage is TRBJ1-1; 7 bases match TRBD1. With 2 bases clipped from V and 5 bases from J, the junction kept 5 bases outside the gene matches. CDR1 is DFQATT, CDR2 SNEGSKA, per germline (reference sequence). CDR3 length: 13 amino acids. The CDR3 is CSARRQGGTEAFF. The CDR3 DNA reads TGCAGTGCTAGAAGACAGGGTGGGACTGAAGCTTTCTTT.

The rearrangement uses TRBV3-1 and TRBJ2-5, with 10 bases identical to TRBD2. Trimming cost V 0 bases and J 4 bases; bases outside gene matches: 8. This CDR3 is 17 amino acids long. The V gene's germline CDR1 is LGHDT and CDR2 YNNKEL (reference sequence). The CDR3 loop reads CASSQDRRRLAGETQYF. The CDR3 nucleotides read TGTGCCAGCAGCCAAGACCGACGAAGACTAGCGGGAGAGACCCAGTACTTC.

This clonotype came up a few times. The chain carries TRBV11-2 and TRBJ2-1, with TRBD2 identical over 10 bases. This CDR3 contains 15 residues. Trimming cost V 0 bases and J 8 bases; bases outside gene matches: 4. Germline-derived CDR1 and CDR2 are SGHAT and FQNNGV. The CDR3 DNA is TGTGCCAGCAGCTTAGAACCAGCGGGAGGGGATGAGCAGTTCTTC. The encoded protein is CASSLEPAGGDEQFF.

This clonotype was found many times. V and J are TRBV5-6 and TRBJ1-1; TRBD1 might be the D (6 bases). CDR1 is SGHDT and CDR2 is YYEEEE in the germline V gene. V was cut by 2 bases and J by 1 base, with 12 bases left in between. This CDR3 region has 15 residues. Written as DNA, the CDR3 is TGTGCCAGCAGCTTATACGGACAGTCGAACACTGAAGCTTTCTTT. As protein: CASSLYGQSNTEAFF.

The gene calls are TRBV5-1 and TRBJ2-3; D gene ambiguous. Germline CDR1 is SGHRS and CDR2 is YFSETQ. The V end was cut by 2 bases, the J end by 0 bases, with 10 bases between. There are 15 residues in the CDR3. CDR3 in amino acids: CASSLDITSTDTQYF. CDR3 nucleotide sequence: TGCGCCAGCAGCTTAGATATTACTAGCACAGATACGCAGTATTTT.

The table lists this clonotype with a few counts. The J gene is TRBJ2-1, the V gene TRBV4-2, with TRBD2 as a possible D gene (7 bases). This CDR3 is 15 amino acids long. Trimming stripped 4 bases from V and 10 bases from J, with 20 bases between. Per the germline V gene, CDR1 is LGHNA and CDR2 is YNFKEQ. The CDR3 is CASSPLGGGPREQFF. The CDR3 DNA reads as TGTGCCAGCAGCCCCCTGGGGGGGGGGCCGAGGGAGCAGTTCTTC.

This clonotype came up a few times. The rearrangement links TRBV14 to TRBJ2-5, with D perhaps TRBD2 (6 bases). V lost 3 bases, J lost 1 base, and 18 bases lay in between. The CDR3 runs 17 residues. Germline V gene sequence: CDR1 SGHDN, CDR2 FVKESK. CDR3 nucleotides: TGTGCCAGCAGCCAGGGCTGGGGAGGCGGCGCCCAAGAGACCCAGTACTTC. It translates to CASSQGWGGGAQETQYF. The variable domain in full, with the rest retrieved from reference TRBV14 and TRBJ2-5, is EAGVTQFPSHSVIEKGQTVTLRCDPISGHDNLYWYRRVMGKEIKFLLHFVKESKQDESGMPNNRFLAERTGGTYSTLKVQPAELEDSGVYFCASSQGWGGGAQETQYFGPGTRLLVL.